The table lists the clone carrying this T cell receptor beta chain with many counts. Its antigen is unknown. The data belong to a study of T cell repertoires in cytomegalovirus infection. Background on the study: Through public TCR beta signatures, both CMV infection and matching HLA type were indicated. Study-wide results and caveats: Carriers of CMV plus the relevant HLA were identified by cumulative public TCR beta family frequency. The study found HLA-C-restricted CMV-specific TCR beta clonotypes dominating the ex vivo response.

TCRdb re-analysed the reads in MiXCR, keeping a single row per CDR3 protein. The table lists roughly 640,000 distinct CDR3 sequences, less than 25% of them singletons, with around 8% in the top ten. The germline V gene has CDR1 SGHVS and CDR2 FNYEAQ. Unmatched junction bases numbered 7, after V lost 3 bases and J lost 10 bases. CDR3 length: 16 amino acids. The genes are TRBV7-6 and TRBJ2-1, with 15 bases aligning to TRBD2. The sequenced sample was CD8+ T cells from PBMCs. This TCR came from a human donor in good health (CMV status not recorded). Some clones in this sample may be carry-over from other donors' samples. The DNA of the CDR3 is TGTGCCAGCAGCTTTTGGACTAGCGGGGGGGCGGGGGAGCAGTTCTTC. Amino acid sequence: CASSFWTSGGAGEQFF.